The sequence of this TCR beta chain was determined in a study of CD4+ T cells in melanoma. The V gene lost 2 bases and the J gene lost 0 bases, with 5 bases spanning the gap. This CDR3 is 13 amino acids long. Germline loops: CDR1 SGHKS, CDR2 YYEKEE (reference sequence). TCRdb keeps only in-frame clones here, not all; method: immunoSEQ multiplex PCR. The table shows approximately 9,500 clones, with around two thirds occurring only once. This receptor was obtained from a human donor with melanoma. The sample was cells from a culture (not recorded whether cultured in vitro). This chain uses TRBV5-5 with TRBJ1-2; D ambiguous. The CDR3 region has the DNA TGTGCCAGCAGCTTTTTGGCTAACTATGGCTACACCTTC. Translation: CASSFLANYGYTF.